The 24 T cell receptor beta chains below come from one sample, sequenced in a study of CD4 T cells in relation to SARS-CoV-2 and coronaviruses. The antigens of these receptors remain unknown. The assay was immunoSEQ multiplex PCR, and TCRdb's table has in-frame clones only and misses some. The sample has 41,000 or so clones; 84% are singletons. Sequencing input: naive CD4+ T cells from PBMCs, cultured in vitro. The subset is: naive CD4+ T cells isolated by negative enrichment. These receptors all come from an adult with COVID-19.

The chain combines TRBV10-3 with TRBJ2-2, with TRBD1 as a possible D gene (6 bases). V was shortened by 7 bases and J by 2 bases, with 14 bases between the two germline ends. Germline lookup yields CDR1 ENHRY and CDR2 SYGVKD. The CDR3 totals 15 residues. The CDR3 bases are TGTGCCATCAAACCCCGGGACACAAACACCGGGGAGCTGTTTTTT. It specifies CAIKPRDTNTGELFF.

This chain uses TRBV9 with TRBJ1-2, with D perhaps TRBD1 (6 bases). Germline-derived CDR1 and CDR2 are SGDLS and YYNGEE. CDR3 length: 15 amino acids. Trimming stripped 4 bases from V and 0 bases from J, with 13 bases between. The CDR3 reads CASSPRTAPNYGYTF. The CDR3 DNA is TGTGCCAGCAGCCCTCGGACAGCTCCTAACTATGGCTACACCTTC.

This clone occurred a few times. Germline is not matched at one junction end, which may reflect a read error. This sequence joins TRBV7-7 and TRBJ2-7, with TRBD2 matching over 7 bases. CDR1 and CDR2 from the germline V gene are SSHAT and FNYEAQ (reference sequence). The CDR3 runs 14 residues. CDR3 bases: TGTGCTAGCAGCTCCGGGAGGCCTCCCCACGAGCAGTACTTC. Protein: CASSSGRPPHEQYF.

This clone was seen once. This chain joins TRBV7-9 and TRBJ2-2; TRBD2 aligns across 12 bases. Per the germline V gene, CDR1 is SEHNR and CDR2 is FQNEAQ (reference sequence). CDR3 length equals 16 residues. V gave up 5 bases and J gave up 0 bases; unmatched junction bases: 1. The CDR3 loop reads CASSGTSGSNTGELFF. The CDR3 DNA reads TGTGCCAGCAGCGGGACTAGCGGGTCGAACACCGGGGAGCTGTTTTTT.

This chain uses TRBV15 with TRBJ1-6, with TRBD1 matching 8 bases. V was pared by 0 bases and J by 9 bases, with 4 bases of the junction left unmatched. Germline V gene lookup returns CDR1 LNHNV and CDR2 YYDKDF (reference sequence). The CDR3 contains 15 residues. The CDR3: CATSRETGVLSPLHF. For the CDR3, the DNA is TGTGCCACCAGCAGAGAGACAGGGGTACTTTCACCCCTCCACTTT.

This chain uses TRBV7-6 with TRBJ2-5; no reliable D call. V dropped 1 base and J dropped 4 bases, with 13 bases sitting between them. The CDR3 contains 15 residues. Germline-derived CDR1 and CDR2 are SGHVS and FNYEAQ. The CDR3 DNA reads TGTGCCAGCAGCTTAGATTTTGCGTCTGGAGAGACCCAGTACTTC. Translation gives CASSLDFASGETQYF.

The rearrangement links TRBV20-1 to TRBJ2-1; 8 bases match TRBD2. With 3 bases clipped from V and 3 bases from J, the junction kept 4 bases outside the gene matches. CDR3 length: 14 residues. CDR1 and CDR2 from the germline V gene are DFQATT and SNEGSKA (reference sequence). The CDR3 is CSASPGLGYNEQFF. The CDR3 coding sequence is TGCAGTGCTAGTCCGGGACTAGGCTACAATGAGCAGTTCTTC.

V and J are TRBV5-6 and TRBJ2-7; no reliable D call. Deletions cut 2 bases from V and 3 bases from J, with 6 bases between. This CDR3 spans 12 amino acids. CDR1 and CDR2 from the germline V gene are SGHDT and YYEEEE. This chain's CDR3 is CASSLGRYEQYF. The CDR3 DNA is TGTGCCAGCAGCTTAGGCCGCTACGAGCAGTACTTC.

The chain recombines TRBV7-2 with TRBJ2-5, with TRBD1 matching over 8 bases. There are 15 residues in the CDR3. CDR1 and CDR2 from the germline V gene are SGHTA and FQGNSA. J was trimmed by 6 bases and V by 5 bases; bases with no gene match: 11. The CDR3 protein is CASSPRDRRPKTQYF. Here the CDR3 DNA reads TGTGCCAGCAGCCCCCGGGACAGGCGGCCCAAGACCCAGTACTTC.

The genes are TRBV15 and TRBJ2-5, with D tentatively TRBD2 (5 bases). This CDR3 contains 15 residues. CDR1 is LNHNV and CDR2 is YYDKDF in the germline V gene (reference sequence). Trimming removed 1 base at V and 2 bases at J, with 11 bases between. Here the CDR3 DNA reads TGTGCCACCAGCAGAGTGATACGGGAACAAGAGACCCAGTACTTC. Protein sequence: CATSRVIREQETQYF.

V gene TRBV29-1 combines with J gene TRBJ2-7; 7 nucleotides match TRBD1. V gave up 2 bases and J gave up 3 bases; unmatched junction bases: 1. The CDR3 totals 12 residues. CDR1 is SQVTM and CDR2 is ANQGSEA in the germline V gene. This CDR3 is CSVETGDYEQYF. The CDR3 DNA follows: TGCAGCGTTGAAACAGGGGACTACGAGCAGTACTTC.

This rearrangement joins TRBV30 to TRBJ2-2; D not resolved. The length of the CDR3 is 12 residues. V was trimmed by 3 bases and J by 2 bases, leaving 4 bases between them. Germline V CDR1 and CDR2: GTSNPN, SVGIG (reference sequence). The CDR3 spells CAWRYNTGELFF. In DNA, the CDR3 is TGTGCCTGGAGGTATAACACCGGGGAGCTGTTTTTT.

The chain combines TRBV7-8 with TRBJ2-7; 9 positions match TRBD2. CDR1 is SGHVS and CDR2 is FQNEAQ in the germline V gene. V lost 1 base to trimming and J lost 4 bases; unmatched junction nucleotides: 11. The CDR3 contains 17 residues. The CDR3 loop is CASSLVRASGNSYEQYF. The CDR3 DNA follows: TGTGCCAGCAGCTTAGTCCGAGCTAGCGGGAATTCGTACGAGCAGTACTTC.

A few counts support this clone. The DNA of the CDR3 is TGTGCCAGCAGCTTAGTGTTACAGGCTTACAATGAGCAGTTCTTC. It yields the protein CASSLVLQAYNEQFF. The chain couples TRBV7-8 to TRBJ2-1; TRBD1 might be the D (5 bases). CDR1 SGHVS and CDR2 FQNEAQ come from the germline V gene. V lost 1 base, J lost 4 bases, and 11 bases lay in between. The CDR3 is 15 residues long. Looking up the rest from reference TRBV7-8 and TRBJ2-1 gives the full variable domain: GAGVSQSPRYKVAKRGQDVALRCDPISGHVSLFWYQQALGQGPEFLTYFQNEAQLDKSGLPSDRFFAERPEGSVSTLKIQRTQQEDSAVYLCASSLVLQAYNEQFFGPGTRLTVL.

The J gene is TRBJ2-7, the V gene TRBV9; D call uncertain. Trimming took off 4 bases at V and 6 bases at J, with 17 bases between the two ends. CDR1 SGDLS and CDR2 YYNGEE come from the germline V gene. This CDR3 is 14 amino acids long. CDR3 protein: CASSPKIPAVEQYF. The CDR3 DNA sequence: TGTGCCAGCAGCCCCAAAATCCCGGCGGTCGAGCAGTACTTC. The full variable domain, its missing parts supplied by reference TRBV9 and TRBJ2-7, is DSGVTQTPKHLITATGQRVTLRCSPRSGDLSVYWYQQSLDQGLQFLIQYYNGEERAKGNILERFSAQQFPDLHSELNLSSLELGDSALYFCASSPKIPAVEQYFGPGTRLTVT.

The chain uses TRBV23-1 and TRBJ2-1, with TRBD1 identical over 9 bases. TRBV23-1 is given ORF status, its function remaining uncertain. The CDR3 has 23 residues. Trimming at V came to 8 bases and at J to 4 bases, leaving 33 bases not matched to a gene. The CDR3: CASWCPFGGQGSSERSNYNEQFF. The CDR3 DNA reads TGCGCCAGCTGGTGCCCATTCGGGGGACAGGGCAGCTCCGAGCGGTCTAATTACAATGAGCAGTTCTTC.

This chain links TRBV29-1 with TRBJ2-3; TRBD2 matches at 14 bases. There are 17 residues in the CDR3. V lost 7 bases, J lost 4 bases, and 13 bases stayed unmatched. Germline CDR1 SQVTM, CDR2 ANQGSEA. CDR3 residues: CSALGLAGGQYADTQYF. The CDR3 DNA reads as TGCAGCGCCCTCGGACTAGCGGGAGGACAGTACGCAGATACGCAGTATTTT.

The CDR3 bases are TGTGCCAGCACCTCCGGGCTAGCGGACACAGATACGCAGTATTTT. Protein: CASTSGLADTDTQYF. V is TRBV28 and J is TRBJ2-3; 7 nucleotides agree with TRBD2. The CDR3 has 15 amino acids. In germline, CDR1 is MDHEN, CDR2 SYDVKM. J gave up 2 bases and V 7 bases, and 9 bases lay outside the gene matches. Using reference TRBV28 and TRBJ2-3 for the parts outside the CDR3, the full variable domain is DVKVTQSSRYLVKRTGEKVFLECVQDMDHENMFWYRQDPGLGLRLIYFSYDVKMKEKGDIPEGYSVSREKKERFSLILESASTNQTSMYLCASTSGLADTDTQYFGPGTRLTVL.

The J gene is TRBJ2-3, the V gene TRBV18; TRBD2 matches at 7 bases. V lost 5 bases to trimming and J lost 5 bases; unmatched junction nucleotides: 4. Germline loops: CDR1 KGHSH, CDR2 LQKENI. The CDR3 has 13 amino acids. For the CDR3, the DNA is TGTGCCAGCTCATCGACGGGAGGAGATACGCAGTATTTT. This codes for CASSSTGGDTQYF.

The CDR3 nucleotides read TGCGCCAGCAGCAGGACCGGGACAGACTACGAGCAGTACTTC. Its translation is CASSRTGTDYEQYF. This sequence joins TRBV5-1 and TRBJ2-7; 7 bases are a match to TRBD1. Losses at the gene ends were 4 bases for V and 3 bases for J; bases not matched to a gene: 7. CDR1 and CDR2 from the germline V gene are SGHRS and YFSETQ. The CDR3 runs to 14 residues.

The chain recombines TRBV7-9 with TRBJ1-4; possibly TRBD1 for D (5 bases). This CDR3 is built from 15 residues. The V gene's germline CDR1 is SEHNR and CDR2 FQNEAQ (reference sequence). Trimming left V 5 bases short and J 5 bases short, with 15 bases between. CDR3 sequence: CASSRRQNENEKLFF. In DNA form, the CDR3 reads TGTGCCAGCAGCAGGCGACAGAACGAGAATGAAAAACTGTTTTTT.

This clone has a single count. The V gene is TRBV7-2, the J gene TRBJ2-7, with D unclear. CDR1 and CDR2 (germline): SGHTA, FQGNSA. The CDR3 contains 14 residues. V lost 5 bases and J lost 7, with 18 bases in between. CDR3 amino acids: CASSIGSNSGEQYF. The CDR3 DNA follows: TGTGCCAGCAGCATCGGGTCAAATAGTGGTGAGCAGTACTTC.

The chain is built from TRBV6-7 and TRBJ2-1; 11 positions match TRBD2. TRBV6-7 carries the ORF label, with uncertain function. The trim removed 4 bases at V and 14 bases at J, leaving 7 bases unmatched. CDR3 length equals 13 residues. DNA for the CDR3: TGTGCCAGCAGTTCTTTAGCGGGAGGGCATAAGTTCTTC. As protein: CASSSLAGGHKFF.

This rearrangement joins TRBV9 to TRBJ2-3; no reliable D call. The CDR3 extends over 14 amino acids. The germline gives CDR1 SGDLS, CDR2 YYNGEE. V was shortened by 1 base and J by 1 base, with 7 bases between the two germline ends. The DNA for the CDR3 is TGTGCCAGCAGCGTACTCTTGGGCACAGATACGCAGTATTTT. This sequence encodes CASSVLLGTDTQYF.